The 27 T cell receptor beta chains listed next were all sequenced from one sample in a study of blood T cell repertoires in COVID-19. Sequencing used immunoSEQ multiplex PCR; TCRdb keeps in-frame clones, though not all of them. The data contain roughly 200,000 clones, approximately 86% of them singletons. Sequencing was performed on PBMCs or T cells enriched from blood (not recorded which). The source of these receptors is a woman aged 40 to 50 with acute COVID-19.

The chain combines TRBV7-6 with TRBJ2-1, with 9 bases that match TRBD2. CDR1 is SGHVS and CDR2 is FNYEAQ in the germline V gene. This CDR3 is 16 amino acids long. Unmatched junction bases numbered 1, after V lost 0 bases and J lost 1 base. As DNA, the CDR3 is TGTGCCAGCAGCTTAGCTAGCGGGAGTTCCTACAATGAGCAGTTCTTC. It is translated as CASSLASGSSYNEQFF. Full variable domain (missing parts from reference TRBV7-6 and TRBJ2-1): GAGVSQSPRYKVTKRGQDVALRCDPISGHVSLYWYRQALGQGPEFLTYFNYEAQQDKSGLPNDRFSAERPEGSISTLTIQRTEQRDSAMYRCASSLASGSSYNEQFFGPGTRLTVL.

The V call is TRBV9, the J call TRBJ2-7; 7 bases are shared with TRBD2. The CDR3 has 16 amino acids. The V gene end was trimmed by 0 bases and the J gene end by 3 bases; junction bases not matched to a gene: 9. Germline lookup yields CDR1 SGDLS and CDR2 YYNGEE. CDR3 sequence: CASSVAGGALIYEQYF. CDR3 nucleotides: TGTGCCAGCAGCGTAGCGGGAGGAGCGTTGATCTACGAGCAGTACTTC.

The J gene is TRBJ2-7, the V gene TRBV7-2, with a weak D call TRBD2 (5 bases). Trimming stripped 2 bases from V and 4 bases from J, with 9 bases between. Germline lookup yields CDR1 SGHTA and CDR2 FQGNSA. The CDR3 sequence is 13 residues long. CDR3: CASSLPGMYEQYF. The CDR3, as DNA: TGTGCCAGCAGCTTACCGGGGATGTACGAGCAGTACTTC.

V gene TRBV10-1 combines with J gene TRBJ2-3; 9 bases are a match to TRBD2. With 5 bases clipped from V and 0 bases from J, the junction kept 6 bases outside the gene matches. Germline CDR1 WNHNN, CDR2 SYGVQD (reference sequence). This CDR3 contains 16 residues. DNA for the CDR3: TGCGCCAGCAGTCTGCTAGCGGGGCATAGCACAGATACGCAGTATTTT. Translation gives CASSLLAGHSTDTQYF.

The J gene is TRBJ2-7, the V gene TRBV7-2, with TRBD2 as a possible D gene (5 bases). CDR1 and CDR2 (germline): SGHTA, FQGNSA. V was trimmed by 3 bases and J by 4 bases, leaving 16 bases between them. The CDR3 is 15 amino acids. The CDR3 spells CASSLSTGRTYEQYF. The CDR3 region has the DNA TGTGCCAGCAGCTTGTCGACGGGGAGAACTTACGAGCAGTACTTC.

The chain carries TRBV4-1 and TRBJ2-3, with 10 bases aligning to TRBD2. The J segment lost 3 bases and the V segment lost 1 base, leaving 1 base of the junction unmatched. Germline V gene sequence: CDR1 MGHRA, CDR2 YSYEKL. There are 15 residues in the CDR3. The CDR3 reads CASSQGLAGTDTQYF. DNA for the CDR3: TGCGCCAGCAGCCAAGGACTAGCGGGTACAGATACGCAGTATTTT.

The rearrangement joins TRBV11-2 to TRBJ2-3; the D is unclear. V was pared by 5 bases and J by 6 bases, with 9 bases between. The germline V gene encodes CDR1 SGHAT and CDR2 FQNNGV. This CDR3 region has 12 residues. DNA of the CDR3: TGTGCCAGCAGCCAAACTACCGATACGCAGTATTTT. Its translation is CASSQTTDTQYF.

This chain connects TRBV7-3 to TRBJ2-7; maybe TRBD2 (6 bases). The CDR3 loop spans 16 amino acids. Trimming took 0 bases from V and 0 from J, leaving 12 bases between them. In germline, CDR1 is SGHTA, CDR2 FQGTGA. DNA of the CDR3: TGTGCCAGCAGCTTAACGGGGGGTTTAAGCTCCTACGAGCAGTACTTC. Amino acids: CASSLTGGLSSYEQYF.

The chain links TRBV7-9 to TRBJ2-1, with D possibly matching TRBD2 (5 bases). V lost 4 bases to trimming and J lost 0 bases, with 19 bases between them. CDR1 is SEHNR and CDR2 is FQNEAQ in the germline V gene (reference sequence). CDR3 length equals 18 residues. CDR3 sequence: CASSSIGRLGSSYNEQFF. Written as DNA, the CDR3 is TGTGCCAGCAGCTCCATAGGCCGCCTAGGGAGCTCCTACAATGAGCAGTTCTTC.

The gene calls are TRBV19 and TRBJ2-4, with TRBD1 matching over 9 bases. V gave up 8 bases and J gave up 7 bases; unmatched junction bases: 12. Germline CDR1 is LNHDA and CDR2 is SQIVND (reference sequence). This CDR3 is built from 15 residues. The CDR3 coding sequence is TGTGCCAGTGAGGACAGGGGCTCCCGGGGTAACATTCAGTACTTC. It codes for CASEDRGSRGNIQYF.

The chain combines TRBV12-3 or TRBV12-4 with TRBJ1-2; D is perhaps TRBD1 (5 bases). The CDR3 length is 13 residues. V was pared by 6 bases and J by 3 bases, with 11 bases between. The CDR3 sequence: CASSLGEDYGYTF. The DNA for the CDR3 is TGTGCCAGCAGCCTGGGGGAGGACTATGGCTACACCTTC.

The rearrangement links TRBV30 to TRBJ2-2, with TRBD2 matching 12 bases. The CDR3 length is 16 residues. Germline-derived CDR1 and CDR2 are GTSNPN and SVGIG (reference sequence). V shed 6 bases and J 7 bases; nucleotides not matched to a gene: 12. The DNA of the CDR3 is TGTGCCTGCTACAGAGGGACTAGCGGGCGGAGCGGGGAGCTGTTTTTT. It yields the protein CACYRGTSGRSGELFF.

The chain is built from TRBV5-1 and TRBJ2-2; TRBD2 agrees at 9 bases. Per germline, CDR1 SGHRS and CDR2 YFSETQ. The CDR3 consists of 17 residues. The ends lost 0 bases at V and 3 bases at J; junction bases unmatched: 6. In nucleotides, the CDR3 is TGCGCCAGCAGCTTGGAGGTTGGCGGGAGGGACACCGGGGAGCTGTTTTTT. Translated, it gives CASSLEVGGRDTGELFF.

This clone was counted once. The chain combines TRBV20-1 with TRBJ1-5; D possibly corresponds to TRBD1 (5 bases). V was trimmed by 3 bases and J by 5 bases, leaving 11 bases between them. CDR1 DFQATT and CDR2 SNEGSKA come from the germline V gene (reference sequence). The CDR3 totals 13 residues. DNA for the CDR3: TGCAGTGCTAGTGGGGCGTCTGATCAGCCCCAGCATTTT. Protein sequence: CSASGASDQPQHF.

This clone was found a few times. Other DNA sequences in this specimen translate into the identical CDR3. The CDR3 coding sequence is TGCAGCGTAGCGGACTACGAGCAGTACTTC. Translated, it gives CSVADYEQYF. This chain joins TRBV29-1 and TRBJ2-7; the D gene is possibly TRBD2 (5 bases). The CDR3 extends over 10 amino acids. Germline-derived CDR1 and CDR2 are SQVTM and ANQGSEA. Trimming stripped 6 bases from V and 3 bases from J, with 6 bases between.

This chain joins TRBV28 and TRBJ2-7; D unclear. Germline V gives CDR1 MDHEN, CDR2 SYDVKM. The CDR3 is made up of 12 amino acids. With 6 bases removed from V and 7 bases from J, the gap between germline ends came to 13 bases. Written as DNA, the CDR3 is TGTGCCAGCAGCCAAGCCCCTCCAGAGCAGTACTTC. Translated: CASSQAPPEQYF.

The chain carries TRBV27 and TRBJ2-7, with D perhaps matching TRBD1 (6 bases). Trimming cost V 6 bases and J 6 bases, with 18 bases left between them. CDR3 length: 14 residues. Germline CDR1 and CDR2: MNHEY and SMNVEV (reference sequence). Here the CDR3 reads CASSLGHPSAEQYF. The CDR3 bases are TGTGCCAGCAGCTTGGGACATCCATCGGCCGAGCAGTACTTC.

This chain uses TRBV28 with TRBJ1-6; D may be TRBD1 (5 bases). From germline, CDR1 is MDHEN and CDR2 SYDVKM. The CDR3 extends over 16 amino acids. V lost 2 bases and J 3 bases, leaving 11 bases between the germline ends. The CDR3 protein is CASSLGGGNYNSPLHF. The DNA for the CDR3 is TGTGCCAGCAGTTTAGGGGGGGGGAACTATAATTCACCCCTCCACTTT.

V is TRBV29-1 and J is TRBJ2-3, with D possibly TRBD1 on 6 matching bases. Germline V CDR1 and CDR2: SQVTM, ANQGSEA. This CDR3 contains 16 residues. Trimming removed 8 bases from V and 0 bases from J, with 21 bases in between. The CDR3 DNA reads TGCAGCTCATGGGGGCCCCACGCCTCTAGCACAGATACGCAGTATTTT. Its protein product is CSSWGPHASSTDTQYF.

This chain connects TRBV28 to TRBJ1-5; D may be TRBD1 (6 bases). Germline CDR1 MDHEN, CDR2 SYDVKM. V shed 4 bases and J shed 4 bases, with 20 bases lying between them. CDR3 length equals 17 residues. The CDR3 loop reads CASSSTLDRMGNQPQHF. The CDR3 DNA reads TGTGCCAGCAGTTCTACTCTCGACAGGATGGGGAATCAGCCCCAGCATTTT.

The chain combines TRBV4-3 with TRBJ1-3; no firm D call. This CDR3 contains 17 residues. The germline V gene encodes CDR1 LGHNA and CDR2 YSLEER. V lost 0 bases and J 12 bases, leaving 24 bases between the germline ends. The DNA of the CDR3 is TGCGCCAGCAGCCAAGATTGGGAGGCAGATCTTAAGTTGAACATATATTTT. Protein sequence: CASSQDWEADLKLNIYF.

The genes are TRBV10-3 and TRBJ2-7; 9 positions match TRBD2. CDR1 ENHRY and CDR2 SYGVKD come from the germline V gene. There are 14 residues in the CDR3. Losses at the gene ends were 2 bases for V and 2 bases for J; bases not matched to a gene: 1. The CDR3 loop is CAISEGTSTYEQYF. The CDR3 DNA reads TGTGCCATCAGTGAGGGGACTAGCACCTACGAGCAGTACTTC.

The rearrangement joins TRBV5-1 to TRBJ2-5; tentative D call: TRBD2 (6 bases). This CDR3 is 17 amino acids long. V was trimmed by 4 bases and J by 5 bases, leaving 24 bases between them. Germline V gene lookup returns CDR1 SGHRS and CDR2 YFSETQ. In nucleotides, the CDR3 is TGCGCCAGCAGCCTGGATTGGGAGCTCGGCCGGGAGGAGACCCAGTACTTC. This translates into CASSLDWELGREETQYF.

The rearrangement uses TRBV7-9 and TRBJ2-7, with TRBD1 as a possible D gene (5 bases). This CDR3 spans 16 amino acids. The V end was cut by 5 bases, the J end by 2 bases, with 19 bases between. The germline V gene has CDR1 SEHNR and CDR2 FQNEAQ (reference sequence). In DNA form, the CDR3 reads TGTGCCAGCAGCACCGGACACGGGCGTCCTGCCTACGAGCAGTACTTC. Its translation: CASSTGHGRPAYEQYF.

The chain links TRBV10-3 to TRBJ1-2; D possibly corresponds to TRBD1 (5 bases). Trimming pared 0 bases from V and 1 base from J, leaving 15 bases between. The CDR3 extends over 17 amino acids. CDR1 is ENHRY and CDR2 is SYGVKD in the germline V gene. CDR3 in DNA: TGTGCCATCAGTGAGTCCCCGGTTGGGGACTATAACTATGGCTACACCTTC. Translating gives CAISESPVGDYNYGYTF.

CDR3 coding DNA: TGTGCCAGCAGGGTAGACAGGAGTTATCAGCCCCAGCATTTT. This gives the protein CASRVDRSYQPQHF. The chain employs TRBV28 and TRBJ1-5, with D possibly matching TRBD1 (6 bases). Germline V gene data show CDR1 as MDHEN and CDR2 as SYDVKM. The CDR3 spans 14 residues. Trimming took 6 bases from V and 5 from J, leaving 14 bases between them.

The chain uses TRBV7-6 and TRBJ2-1; 7 bases agree with TRBD2. The germline CDR1 and CDR2 sequences are SGHVS and FNYEAQ. J was trimmed by 5 bases and V by 1 base; bases with no gene match: 5. The CDR3 has 15 residues. CDR3 amino acids: CASSLEGTTNNEQFF. CDR3 in DNA: TGTGCCAGCAGCTTAGAAGGGACTACCAACAATGAGCAGTTCTTC.